Presented here are 8 T cell receptor beta chains from one specimen sequenced in a study of low-dose radiotherapy and immunotherapy resistance in tumors. Time point indicated: before trial treatment. Primers used for first-strand cDNA, a TRAV- and TRBV-specific set, covered both alpha and beta chains. TCR amplification used roughly 18 PCR cycles, a constant-region primer and a V-primer adapter. TCRdb reprocessed the reads with MiXCR, giving one entry per CDR3 protein. The sample lists under 90,000 distinct CDR3 sequences; over 15% were seen once. This material consisted of PBMCs, taken before treatment. The receptors were sampled from a male donor with prostate cancer.

This clonotype was seen ten or more times. The genes are TRBV20-1 and TRBJ1-5; 8 nucleotides agree with TRBD1. The ends lost 3 bases at V and 7 bases at J; junction bases unmatched: 14. This CDR3 has 16 amino acids. Germline-derived CDR1 and CDR2 are DFQATT and SNEGSKA (reference sequence). This CDR3 is CSARSFRDRSLQPQHF. The CDR3 DNA is TGCAGTGCTAGGTCTTTCCGGGACAGGAGTTTACAGCCCCAGCATTTT.

This clonotype was seen at least ten times. The chain uses TRBV7-9 and TRBJ2-6, with D maybe TRBD1 (5 bases). CDR1 is SEHNR and CDR2 is FQNEAQ in the germline V gene (reference sequence). The CDR3 spans 15 residues. V dropped 7 bases and J dropped 4 bases, with 14 bases sitting between them. As DNA, the CDR3 is TGTGCCAGCATCGTGTCAGGGCGCGGGGCCAACGTCCTGACTTTC. This sequence encodes CASIVSGRGANVLTF.

This clonotype has only a few counts. The rearrangement joins TRBV6-2 or TRBV6-3 to TRBJ2-1; 8 positions match TRBD2. There are 15 residues in the CDR3. CDR1 MNHEY and CDR2 SVGEGT come from the germline V gene. V shed 5 bases and J 6 bases; nucleotides not matched to a gene: 9. The chain's CDR3 is CASSPLAAGGNEQFF. The CDR3 coding sequence is TGTGCCAGCAGTCCTCTGGCGGCGGGGGGCAATGAGCAGTTCTTC.

Points on this clonotype: A much larger clone differs from this one at a single base, so this may be a read error. The chain couples TRBV7-2 to TRBJ2-7, with TRBD1 matching 9 bases. V dropped 5 bases and J dropped 1; count of bases not matched to a gene: 9. CDR1 is SGHTA, CDR2 FQGNSA, per germline. The CDR3 extends over 16 amino acids. CDR3 in DNA: TGTGCCAGCAGCCTAGACACCGGGACAGGGTCCTACGAGCAGTACTTC. Protein sequence: CASSLDTGTGSYEQYF. Using reference TRBV7-2 and TRBJ2-7 for the parts outside the CDR3, the full variable domain is GAGVSQSPSNKVTEKGKDVELRCDPISGHTALYWYRQSLGQGLEFLIYFQGNSAPDKSGLPSDRFSAERTGGSVSTLTIQRTQQEDSAVYLCASSLDTGTGSYEQYFGPGTRLTVT.

This clonotype was observed many times. J is TRBJ2-2 and V is TRBV12-3 or TRBV12-4; D possibly corresponds to TRBD1 (6 bases). The CDR3 sequence is 16 residues long. V dropped 1 base and J dropped 0 bases, with 9 bases sitting between them. Here the CDR3 DNA reads TGTGCCAGCAGTTTAGAAGGACAGACGAACACCGGGGAGCTGTTTTTT. Protein sequence: CASSLEGQTNTGELFF.

This clonotype was seen many times. V gene TRBV5-5 combines with J gene TRBJ2-7, with D possibly being TRBD1 (6 bases). CDR1 SGHKS and CDR2 YYEKEE come from the germline V gene (reference sequence). The germline V and J ends were trimmed by 3 bases and 5 bases, with 18 bases remaining between them. The CDR3 sequence is 15 residues long. This CDR3 is CASSWDIPRSHEQYF. CDR3 nucleotides: TGTGCCAGCAGCTGGGACATTCCCCGCAGCCACGAGCAGTACTTC.

This clonotype was detected ten times or more. The chain carries TRBV12-5 and TRBJ2-7, with a weak D call TRBD1 (7 bases). The length of the CDR3 is 14 residues. The germline V and J ends were trimmed by 6 bases and 7 bases, with 19 bases remaining between them. In germline, CDR1 is LGHNT, CDR2 FRNRAP. The CDR3 loop is CASGQGGRRGEQYF. CDR3 coding DNA: TGTGCTAGTGGCCAGGGGGGACGGAGGGGGGAGCAGTACTTC.

This clonotype came up many times. This chain uses TRBV12-3 or TRBV12-4 with TRBJ2-7; 7 bases are shared with TRBD2. The CDR3 contains 15 residues. V was clipped by 5 bases and J by 4 bases; unmatched bases: 11. The CDR3 region has the DNA TGTGCCAGCAGTCCCAGCGGGGCGGCAAGGTACGAGCAGTACTTC. The encoded protein is CASSPSGAARYEQYF.